The present TCR beta chain was sequenced within a study of T cells in Graves' hyperthyroidism and ophthalmopathy. This clonotype was recorded at least ten times. This CDR3 has 10 residues. V was clipped by 5 bases and J by 7 bases, with 8 bases between them. Germline loops: CDR1 SQVTM, CDR2 ANQGSEA. Regions amplified from RNA transcripts were the TCR beta CDR3 regions. First-round RT-PCR targeting the TCR CDR3 was performed with the HTBI primer set. TCRdb re-analysed the multiplex PCR reads in MiXCR, keeping a single row per CDR3 protein. The sample has about 420,000 distinct CDR3 sequences; roughly 13% are singletons. Graves' hyperthyroidism is called stable when ophthalmopathy does not progress within 18 months. Patients aged 18 to 65 had newly diagnosed hyperthyroidism that had lasted under 2 months. Patients showing uncontrolled infection, other autoimmune disease, pregnancy or lactation were ineligible.

The clonotype originates from a young woman with Graves' hyperthyroidism. The V and J genes are TRBV29-1 and TRBJ1-1; D is ambiguous. Sequences were obtained from blood. The CDR3 bases are TGCAGCGTTCTCACAGTTGAAGCTTTCTTT. Its protein product is CSVLTVEAFF.